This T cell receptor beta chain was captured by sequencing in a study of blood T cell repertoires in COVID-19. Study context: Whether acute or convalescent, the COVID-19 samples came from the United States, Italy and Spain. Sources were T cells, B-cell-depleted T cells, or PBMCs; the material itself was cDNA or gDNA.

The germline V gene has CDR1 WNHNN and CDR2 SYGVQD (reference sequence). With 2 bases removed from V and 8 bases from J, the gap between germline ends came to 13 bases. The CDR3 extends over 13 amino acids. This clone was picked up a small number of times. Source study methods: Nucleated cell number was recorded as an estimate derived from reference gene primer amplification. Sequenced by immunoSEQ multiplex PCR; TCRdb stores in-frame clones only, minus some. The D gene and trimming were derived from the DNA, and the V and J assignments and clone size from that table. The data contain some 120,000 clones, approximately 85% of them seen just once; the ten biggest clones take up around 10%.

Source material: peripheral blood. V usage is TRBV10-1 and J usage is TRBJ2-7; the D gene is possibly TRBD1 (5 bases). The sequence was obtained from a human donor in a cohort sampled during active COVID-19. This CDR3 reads CASSEADTGKQYF. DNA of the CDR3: TGCGCCAGCAGTGAGGCGGACACGGGCAAGCAGTACTTC.